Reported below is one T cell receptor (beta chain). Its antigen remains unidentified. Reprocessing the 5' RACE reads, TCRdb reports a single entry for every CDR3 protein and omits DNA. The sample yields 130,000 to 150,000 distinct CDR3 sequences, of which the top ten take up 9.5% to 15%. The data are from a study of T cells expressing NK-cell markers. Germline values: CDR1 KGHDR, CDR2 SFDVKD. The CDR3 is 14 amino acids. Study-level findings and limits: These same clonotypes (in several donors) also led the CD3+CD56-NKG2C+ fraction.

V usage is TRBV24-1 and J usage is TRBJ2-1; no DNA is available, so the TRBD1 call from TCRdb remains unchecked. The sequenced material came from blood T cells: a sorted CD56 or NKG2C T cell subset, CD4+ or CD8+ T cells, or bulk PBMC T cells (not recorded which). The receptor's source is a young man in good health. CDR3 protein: CATSPRDVGNEQFF.